A single T cell receptor (beta chain) is shown here with its context. Its antigen remains unknown. TCRdb used MiXCR to reprocess the reads, holding one entry per CDR3 protein. The table shows roughly 46,000 distinct CDR3 sequences, with about 20% occurring only once. The data were obtained in a study of T cell repertoires in cytomegalovirus infection. Findings and caveats of the study: Dominating the ex vivo response were HLA-C-restricted CMV-specific TCR beta clonotypes.

With 6 bases removed from V and 4 bases from J, the gap between germline ends came to 12 bases. The CDR3 spans 12 residues. Germline loops: CDR1 DFQATT, CDR2 SNEGSKA (reference sequence). The origin of this receptor is a human donor in good health (CMV status not recorded). Some clones in this sample may be carry-over from other donors' samples. The specimen sequenced was PBMCs, sequenced either directly or after in vitro stimulation (not recorded which). The rearrangement uses TRBV20-1 and TRBJ1-2; D uncertain. The CDR3 sequence: CSARYEAYGYTF. CDR3 bases: TGCAGTGCCAGGTACGAGGCCTATGGCTACACCTTC.